These T cell receptor beta chains were read from a single sample in a study of blood T cell repertoires in COVID-19. The table came from immunoSEQ multiplex PCR; TCRdb's copy has only in-frame clones and leaves some out. The repertoire holds about 110,000 clones, with 71% as singletons. The sample taken for sequencing was peripheral blood. The receptors come from a human donor with acute or convalescent COVID-19. The donor label of this sample is uncertain. Both conserved end residues are part of each CDR3. A D gene is named only where the DNA matches it firmly. Part of the rows lack a size; the others show once, few, many or a class for expanded clones.

v_gene	abundance	d_gene	j_gene	CDR3aa	CDR3nt
TRBV19	NA	TRBD1	TRBJ1-2	CASTGTGVILNYGYTF	TGTGCCAGCACCGGGACAGGGGTAATTTTGAACTATGGCTACACCTTC
TRBV6-4	NA	NA	TRBJ1-2	CASSDSRRLKNYGYTF	TGTGCCAGCAGTGACTCGCGTAGACTCAAGAACTATGGCTACACCTTC
TRBV7-9	NA	TRBD1	TRBJ1-5	CASSFGTGYQPQHF	TGTGCCAGCAGCTTCGGGACAGGGTATCAGCCCCAGCATTTT
TRBV7-9	NA	TRBD2	TRBJ2-5	CASSLAGGQETQYF	TGTGCCAGCAGCTTAGCGGGGGGGCAAGAGACCCAGTACTTC
TRBV2	few	NA	TRBJ1-2	CASSAVYGYTF	TGTGCCAGCAGTGCGGTATATGGCTACACCTTC
TRBV3-1/TRBV3-2	NA	NA	TRBJ2-7	CASSQRDGYEQYF	TGTGCCAGCAGCCAGCGGGACGGATACGAGCAGTACTTC
TRBV19	once	NA	TRBJ1-1	CASRPDRSNTEAFF	TGTGCCAGTAGGCCGGACAGATCGAACACTGAAGCTTTCTTT
TRBV6-6	many	NA	TRBJ1-6	CASRGGKASASSPLHF	TGTGCCAGCAGGGGGGGTAAGGCGTCGGCTAGTTCACCCCTCCACTTT
TRBV6-5	NA	NA	TRBJ1-1	CASRHDISPNTEAFF	TGTGCCAGCAGGCACGACATTTCCCCAAACACTGAAGCTTTCTTT
TRBV25-1	NA	TRBD1	TRBJ2-2	CASSESDRWRTGELFF	TGTGCCAGCAGTGAATCGGACAGGTGGAGGACCGGGGAGCTGTTTTTT
TRBV6-5	NA	NA	TRBJ1-1	CASSYSTGMGTEAFF	TGTGCCAGCAGTTACTCAACAGGGATGGGGACTGAAGCTTTCTTT
TRBV2	NA	NA	TRBJ2-2	CASSALGGLTGELFF	TGTGCCAGCAGCGCCCTGGGGGGTCTGACCGGGGAGCTGTTTTTT
TRBV3-1/TRBV3-2	NA	TRBD2	TRBJ2-3	CASSQAGGGRGTQYF	TGTGCCAGCAGCCAAGCTGGGGGAGGGCGCGGTACGCAGTATTTT
TRBV7-9	NA	NA	TRBJ1-1	CASSEHRENTEAFF	TGTGCCAGCAGCGAACACAGGGAAAACACTGAAGCTTTCTTT
TRBV2	NA	TRBD1	TRBJ2-4	CASSPGQGNIQYF	TGTGCCAGCAGTCCGGGACAGGGGAACATTCAGTACTTC
TRBV11-2	NA	NA	TRBJ1-2	CASSSNRAYGYTF	TGTGCCAGCAGCTCGAACAGGGCCTATGGCTACACCTTC
TRBV7-2	NA	TRBD2	TRBJ2-5	CASSRPGTSGGAGETQYF	TGTGCCAGCAGCCGTCCCGGGACTAGCGGGGGGGCCGGAGAGACCCAGTACTTC
TRBV10-3	few	NA	TRBJ2-1	CAIGQANEQFF	TGTGCCATCGGGCAGGCCAATGAGCAGTTCTTC
TRBV6-5	once	TRBD1	TRBJ1-5	CASSPGTGGNQPQHF	TGTGCCAGCAGTCCCGGGACAGGGGGCAATCAGCCCCAGCATTTT
TRBV2	NA	NA	TRBJ2-1	CASSEASYNEQFF	TGTGCCAGCAGTGAAGCGAGCTACAATGAGCAGTTCTTC
TRBV12-5	once	TRBD2	TRBJ2-5	CASGLVRGVLGEDLFQETQYF	TGTGCTAGTGGTTTGGTACGGGGGGTCCTGGGGGAAGACCTTTTCCAAGAGACCCAGTACTTC
TRBV6-5	NA	NA	TRBJ1-5	CASSTGGHNQPQHF	TGTGCCAGCAGTACAGGTGGCCACAATCAGCCCCAGCATTTT
TRBV7-9	NA	TRBD1	TRBJ2-5	CASSFLRGTGRETQYF	TGTGCCAGCAGCTTCCTTCGAGGGACAGGGCGGGAGACCCAGTACTTC
TRBV5-4	NA	NA	TRBJ2-1	CASEQAPSPWYNEQFF	TGTGCCAGCGAACAGGCCCCCTCACCTTGGTACAATGAGCAGTTCTTC
TRBV20-1	few	NA	TRBJ2-5	CSARLSETQYF	TGCAGTGCTAGATTAAGCGAGACCCAGTACTTC
TRBV21-1	few	NA	TRBJ1-6	CASSNLQGANSPLHF	TGTGCCAGCAGCAACTTACAGGGAGCTAATTCACCCCTCCACTTT
TRBV6-5	NA	TRBD2	TRBJ2-5	CASSLVAGVETQYF	TGTGCCAGCAGTCTGGTGGCGGGGGTTGAGACCCAGTACTTC
TRBV7-9	few	NA	TRBJ1-6	CATPLGDRYNSPLHF	TGTGCCACCCCCCTCGGGGATCGGTATAATTCACCCCTCCACTTT
TRBV27	NA	TRBD2	TRBJ2-7	CASRPRGGSYEQYF	TGTGCCAGCCGGCCCCGGGGGGGGTCCTACGAGCAGTACTTC
TRBV5-1	NA	TRBD2	TRBJ2-1	CASSSGLGHQVSEQFF	TGCGCCAGCAGCTCGGGACTAGGCCATCAGGTCAGTGAGCAGTTCTTC
TRBV12-5	NA	TRBD2	TRBJ2-5	CASGWGLAATETQYF	TGTGCTAGTGGCTGGGGACTAGCAGCCACAGAGACCCAGTACTTC
TRBV7-9	NA	TRBD1	TRBJ2-1	CASSPPGQAYNEQFF	TGTGCCAGCAGCCCACCGGGACAGGCATACAATGAGCAGTTCTTC
TRBV11-2	NA	TRBD2	TRBJ2-7	CASSLSGADPYEQYF	TGTGCCAGCAGCTTAAGCGGGGCCGACCCCTACGAGCAGTACTTC
TRBV5-8	NA	NA	TRBJ2-1	CASRLLSSGNEQFF	TGTGCCAGCAGACTTCTTTCATCAGGGAATGAGCAGTTCTTC
TRBV7-9	NA	TRBD1	TRBJ1-1	CASSYRDRGTEAFF	TGTGCCAGCAGCTACCGGGACAGGGGCACTGAAGCTTTCTTT
TRBV30	NA	TRBD1	TRBJ2-7	CAWGTGTASYEQYF	TGTGCCTGGGGGACAGGGACCGCATCCTACGAGCAGTACTTC
TRBV19	NA	NA	TRBJ2-5	CASSITSRQGGTQYF	TGTGCCAGTAGTATAACCTCGAGACAGGGAGGGACCCAGTACTTC
TRBV2	NA	NA	TRBJ1-4	CASRGSNEKLFF	TGTGCCAGCAGAGGGAGTAATGAAAAACTGTTTTTT
TRBV5-6	NA	NA	TRBJ2-4	CASSLSPQDIQYF	TGTGCCAGCAGCTTGAGTCCCCAGGACATTCAGTACTTC
TRBV6-6	NA	NA	TRBJ2-3	CASKTYGGTDTQYF	TGTGCCAGCAAGACTTACGGAGGCACAGATACGCAGTATTTT
TRBV5-6	few	NA	TRBJ1-3	CASSPTGASGNTIYF	TGTGCCAGCAGCCCAACCGGAGCCTCTGGAAACACCATATATTTT
TRBV14	few	TRBD2	TRBJ2-1	CASSRTSGSSYNEQFF	TGTGCCAGCAGCCGGACTAGCGGGTCATCCTACAATGAGCAGTTCTTC
TRBV27	NA	TRBD1	TRBJ2-7	CASSPGGSLSYEQYF	TGTGCCAGCAGTCCAGGGGGAAGCCTCAGCTACGAGCAGTACTTC